What follows are 8 T cell receptor beta chains derived from one specimen sequenced in a study of blood T cell repertoires in COVID-19. Generated by immunoSEQ multiplex PCR, the TCRdb table keeps only in-frame clones and is missing some. Of over 100,000 clones in the sample, approximately 90% were seen once. The specimen sequenced was peripheral blood. These receptors were taken from a human donor in a cohort sampled during active COVID-19.

This clone was seen only a few times. This chain links TRBV5-1 with TRBJ2-1, with TRBD2 matching 13 bases. The CDR3 is 13 residues long. V was clipped by 5 bases and J by 15 bases; unmatched bases: 8. Looked up from germline, CDR1 is SGHRS and CDR2 is YFSETQ. CDR3 in amino acids: CASRAGTSGVRFF. The CDR3 nucleotides read TGCGCCAGCAGGGCCGGGACTAGCGGGGTTAGGTTCTTC.

This clone has just one count. The gene calls are TRBV19 and TRBJ2-5; the match to TRBD1 covers 8 bases. V shed 6 bases, J shed 1 base, and the junction held 7 bases outside the gene matches. CDR1 is LNHDA and CDR2 is SQIVND in the germline V gene (reference sequence). The CDR3 is 15 amino acids. CDR3 sequence reads: CASSKGQGLQETQYF. CDR3 bases: TGTGCCAGTAGCAAAGGACAGGGTCTCCAAGAGACCCAGTACTTC.

The chain joins TRBV9 to TRBJ2-5; a possible D gene is TRBD2 (5 bases). The germline gives CDR1 SGDLS, CDR2 YYNGEE. Trimming shortened V by 2 bases and J by 4 bases, and 12 bases separated the two germline ends. The CDR3 runs to 14 residues. CDR3 region: CASSVWGEGETQYF. The DNA of the CDR3 is TGTGCCAGCAGCGTCTGGGGTGAGGGAGAGACCCAGTACTTC.

This clone was seen more than once but under ten times. This sequence joins TRBV4-2 and TRBJ2-7, with D tentatively TRBD1 (5 bases). Germline V gene sequence: CDR1 LGHNA, CDR2 YNFKEQ. This CDR3 contains 16 residues. Trimming stripped 0 bases from V and 2 bases from J, with 14 bases between. The CDR3 coding sequence is TGTGCCAGCAGCCAAGATATGTCAGGGATAACCTACGAGCAGTACTTC. Its protein is CASSQDMSGITYEQYF.

The chain combines TRBV4-1 with TRBJ1-5; no clear D gene. The CDR3 extends over 18 amino acids. V was shortened by 1 base and J by 3 bases, with 19 bases between the two germline ends. Per the germline V gene, CDR1 is MGHRA and CDR2 is YSYEKL. DNA of the CDR3: TGCGCCAGCAGCCAAGTTCCGCTCGGAGGACTCCTCAATCAGCCCCAGCATTTT. Its translation: CASSQVPLGGLLNQPQHF.

V gene TRBV5-5 combines with J gene TRBJ2-2; the match to TRBD2 covers 7 bases. This CDR3 has 17 residues. Per the germline V gene, CDR1 is SGHKS and CDR2 is YYEKEE (reference sequence). V gave up 1 base and J gave up 2 bases; unmatched junction bases: 8. The CDR3 region is CASSLSPREANTGELFF. The CDR3 DNA follows: TGTGCCAGCAGCTTGAGTCCCCGGGAGGCCAACACCGGGGAGCTGTTTTTT.

This clone was seen only once. The chain carries TRBV12-5 and TRBJ2-3; perhaps TRBD2 as D (6 bases). CDR1 is LGHNT and CDR2 is FRNRAP in the germline V gene. V gave up 4 bases and J gave up 2 bases, with 13 bases separating them. This CDR3 contains 15 residues. Here the CDR3 DNA reads TGTGCTAGTGGTTGGGGGGATTTCCACACAGATACGCAGTATTTT. Its translation: CASGWGDFHTDTQYF.

The chain has TRBV7-9 and TRBJ1-2; 8 positions agree with TRBD1. The CDR3 is 14 residues long. Germline CDR1 and CDR2: SEHNR and FQNEAQ (reference sequence). V shed 4 bases, J shed 2 bases, and the junction held 3 bases outside the gene matches. This CDR3 is CASSSRTGNYGYTF. For the CDR3, the DNA is TGTGCCAGCAGCTCCCGGACAGGGAACTATGGCTACACCTTC.